Here is one T cell receptor beta chain with its context. A sample-barcoded 5' primer and a J-beta primer mix were used in a second PCR of about 6 to 12 cycles. Sequencing yielded, for each sample, at least 3 million paired-end reads carrying CDR3. Each CDR3 protein gets one entry after TCRdb re-called the 5' RACE reads with MiXCR. The sample consists of 600,000 to 1,000,000 distinct CDR3 sequences, roughly 60% of them appearing once. This specimen belongs to a study of blood T cells in healthy people across ages. The CDR3 contains 16 residues. Trimming removed 1 base at V and 3 bases at J, with 13 bases between. Germline assignment: CDR1 SGHAT and CDR2 FQNNGV.

The sequencing sample was made of blood. The chain joins TRBV11-2 to TRBJ2-1; D not resolved. The TCR comes from a man aged 25 to 40 in good health. The CDR3, as DNA: TGTGCCAGCAGCTTAGTCGTCTCATCTATCTACAATGAGCAGTTCTTC. Translation: CASSLVVSSIYNEQFF.